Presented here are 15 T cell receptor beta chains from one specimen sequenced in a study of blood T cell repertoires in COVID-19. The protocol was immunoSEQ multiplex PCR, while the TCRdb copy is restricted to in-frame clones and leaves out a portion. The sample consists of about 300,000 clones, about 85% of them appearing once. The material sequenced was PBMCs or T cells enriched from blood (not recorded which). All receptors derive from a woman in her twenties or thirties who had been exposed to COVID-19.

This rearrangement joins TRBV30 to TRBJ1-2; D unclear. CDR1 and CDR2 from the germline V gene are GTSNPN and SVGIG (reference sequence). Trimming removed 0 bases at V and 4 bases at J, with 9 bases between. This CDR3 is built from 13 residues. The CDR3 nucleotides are TGTGCCTGGAGTGTTAGTAGCTCCTATGGCTACACCTTC. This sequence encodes CAWSVSSSYGYTF.

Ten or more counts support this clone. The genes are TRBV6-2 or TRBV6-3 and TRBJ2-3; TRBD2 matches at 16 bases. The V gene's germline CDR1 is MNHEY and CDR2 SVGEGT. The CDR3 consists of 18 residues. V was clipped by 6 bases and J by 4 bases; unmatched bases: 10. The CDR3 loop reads CASSSGTSGGARADTQYF. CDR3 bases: TGTGCCAGCAGCTCCGGGACTAGCGGGGGGGCCAGGGCAGATACGCAGTATTTT.

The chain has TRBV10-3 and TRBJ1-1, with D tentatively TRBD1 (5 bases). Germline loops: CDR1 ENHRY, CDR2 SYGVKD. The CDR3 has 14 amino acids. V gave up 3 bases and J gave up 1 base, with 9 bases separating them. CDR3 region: CAISDPGQNTEAFF. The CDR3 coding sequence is TGTGCCATCAGTGACCCCGGACAGAACACTGAAGCTTTCTTT.

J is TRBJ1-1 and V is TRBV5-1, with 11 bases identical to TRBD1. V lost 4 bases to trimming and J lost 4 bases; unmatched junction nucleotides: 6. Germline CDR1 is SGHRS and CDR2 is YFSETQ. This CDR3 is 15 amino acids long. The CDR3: CASSRGQGAATEAFF. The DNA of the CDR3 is TGCGCCAGCAGCAGAGGACAGGGGGCGGCCACTGAAGCTTTCTTT.

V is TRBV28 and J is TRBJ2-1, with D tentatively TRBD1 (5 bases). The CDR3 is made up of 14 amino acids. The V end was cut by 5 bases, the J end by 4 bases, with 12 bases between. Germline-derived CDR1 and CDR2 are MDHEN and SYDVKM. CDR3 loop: CASSPTDQYNEQFF. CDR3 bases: TGTGCCAGCAGTCCGACAGACCAGTACAATGAGCAGTTCTTC.

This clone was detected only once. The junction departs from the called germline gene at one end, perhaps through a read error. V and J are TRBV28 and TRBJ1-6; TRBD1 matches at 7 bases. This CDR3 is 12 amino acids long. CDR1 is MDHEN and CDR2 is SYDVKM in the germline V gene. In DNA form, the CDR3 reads TGTGCCAGCAGTCCTCAGACAGGGAGTGTGGGCTTT. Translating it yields CASSPQTGSVGF. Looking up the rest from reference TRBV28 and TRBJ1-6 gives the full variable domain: DVKVTQSSRYLVKRTGEKVFLECVQDMDHENMFWYRQDPGLGLRLIYFSYDVKMKEKGDIPEGYSVSREKKERFSLILESASTNQTSMYLCASSPQTGSVGFGNGTRLTVT.

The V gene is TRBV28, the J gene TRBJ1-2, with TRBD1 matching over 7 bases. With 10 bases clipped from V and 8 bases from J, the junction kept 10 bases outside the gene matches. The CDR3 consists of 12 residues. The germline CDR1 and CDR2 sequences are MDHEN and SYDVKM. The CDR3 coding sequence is TGTGCCAAGGGAGACAGGGTCGGCGGCTACACCTTC. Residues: CAKGDRVGGYTF.

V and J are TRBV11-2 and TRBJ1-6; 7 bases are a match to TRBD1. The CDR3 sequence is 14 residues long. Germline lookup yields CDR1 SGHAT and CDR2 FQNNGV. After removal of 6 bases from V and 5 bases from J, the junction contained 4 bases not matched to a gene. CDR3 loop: CASSTGTDNSPLHF. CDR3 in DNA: TGTGCCAGCAGTACCGGGACAGATAATTCACCCCTCCACTTT. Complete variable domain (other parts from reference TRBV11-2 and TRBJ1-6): EAGVAQSPRYKIIEKRQSVAFWCNPISGHATLYWYQQILGQGPKLLIQFQNNGVVDDSQLPKDRFSAERLKGVDSTLKIQPAKLEDSAVYLCASSTGTDNSPLHFGNGTRLTVT.

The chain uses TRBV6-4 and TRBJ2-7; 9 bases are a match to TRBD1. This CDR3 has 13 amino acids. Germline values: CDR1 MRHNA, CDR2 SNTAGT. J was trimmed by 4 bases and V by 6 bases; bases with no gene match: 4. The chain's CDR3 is CASSAGTGYEQYF. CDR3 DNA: TGTGCCAGCAGCGCCGGGACAGGGTACGAGCAGTACTTC.

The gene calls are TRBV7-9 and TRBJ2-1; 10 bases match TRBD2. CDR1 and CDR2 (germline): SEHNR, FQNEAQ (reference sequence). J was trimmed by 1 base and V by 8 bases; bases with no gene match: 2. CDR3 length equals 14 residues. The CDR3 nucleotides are TGTGCCAGCCCACTAGCGGGATCCTACAATGAGCAGTTCTTC. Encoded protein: CASPLAGSYNEQFF. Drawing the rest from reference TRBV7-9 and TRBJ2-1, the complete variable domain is DTGVSQNPRHKITKRGQNVTFRCDPISEHNRLYWYRQTLGQGPEFLTYFQNEAQLEKSRLLSDRFSAERPKGSFSTLEIQRTEQGDSAMYLCASPLAGSYNEQFFGPGTRLTVL.

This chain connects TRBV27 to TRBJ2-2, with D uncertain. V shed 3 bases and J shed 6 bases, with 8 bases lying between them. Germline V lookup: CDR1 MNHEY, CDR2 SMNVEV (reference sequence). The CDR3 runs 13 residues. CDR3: CASSFRYSGELFF. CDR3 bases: TGTGCCAGCAGTTTCAGGTACTCCGGGGAGCTGTTTTTT.

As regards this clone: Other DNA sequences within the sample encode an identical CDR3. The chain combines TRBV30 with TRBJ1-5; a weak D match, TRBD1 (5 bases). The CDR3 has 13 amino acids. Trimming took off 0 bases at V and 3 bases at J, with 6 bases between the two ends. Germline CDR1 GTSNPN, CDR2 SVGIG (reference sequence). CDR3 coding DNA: TGTGCCTGGAGTGTACAGGACAATCAGCCCCAGCATTTT. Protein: CAWSVQDNQPQHF.

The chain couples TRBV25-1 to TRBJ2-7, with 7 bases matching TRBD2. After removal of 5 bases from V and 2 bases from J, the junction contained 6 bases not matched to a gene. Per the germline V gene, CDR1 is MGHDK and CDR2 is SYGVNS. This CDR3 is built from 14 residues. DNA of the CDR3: TGTGCCAGCAGTCCCAATCTAGCGGCCTACGAGCAGTACTTC. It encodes CASSPNLAAYEQYF.

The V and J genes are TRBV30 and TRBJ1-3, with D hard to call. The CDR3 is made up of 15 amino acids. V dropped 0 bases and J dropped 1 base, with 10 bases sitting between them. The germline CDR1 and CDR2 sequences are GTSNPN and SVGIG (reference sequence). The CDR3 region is CAWSVKAGSGNTIYF. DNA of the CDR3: TGTGCCTGGAGTGTGAAGGCGGGGTCTGGAAACACCATATATTTT.

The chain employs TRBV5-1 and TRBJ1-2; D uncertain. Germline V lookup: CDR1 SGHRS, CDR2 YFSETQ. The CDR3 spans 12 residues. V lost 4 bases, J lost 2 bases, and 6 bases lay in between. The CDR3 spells CASSTGNYGYTF. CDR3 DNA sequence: TGCGCCAGCAGCACGGGGAACTATGGCTACACCTTC.